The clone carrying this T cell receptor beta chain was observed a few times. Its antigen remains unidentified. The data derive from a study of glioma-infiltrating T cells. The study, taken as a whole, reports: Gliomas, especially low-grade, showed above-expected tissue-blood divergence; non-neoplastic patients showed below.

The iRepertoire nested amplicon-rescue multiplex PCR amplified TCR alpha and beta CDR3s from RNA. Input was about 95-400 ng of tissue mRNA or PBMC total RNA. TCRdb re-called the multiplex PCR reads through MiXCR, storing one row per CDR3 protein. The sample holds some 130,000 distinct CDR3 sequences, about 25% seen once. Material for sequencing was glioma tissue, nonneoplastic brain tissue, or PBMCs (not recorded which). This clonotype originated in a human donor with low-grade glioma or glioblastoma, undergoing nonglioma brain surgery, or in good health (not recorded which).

The chain's CDR3 is CASSLGGQEANYGYTF. CDR3 DNA: TGTGCCAGCAGCTTAGGGGGACAGGAAGCTAACTATGGCTACACCTTC. The chain is built from TRBV7-9 and TRBJ1-2; the match to TRBD1 covers 8 bases. Per the germline V gene, CDR1 is SEHNR and CDR2 is FQNEAQ (reference sequence). CDR3 length equals 16 residues. V shed 1 base and J 0 bases; nucleotides not matched to a gene: 4.